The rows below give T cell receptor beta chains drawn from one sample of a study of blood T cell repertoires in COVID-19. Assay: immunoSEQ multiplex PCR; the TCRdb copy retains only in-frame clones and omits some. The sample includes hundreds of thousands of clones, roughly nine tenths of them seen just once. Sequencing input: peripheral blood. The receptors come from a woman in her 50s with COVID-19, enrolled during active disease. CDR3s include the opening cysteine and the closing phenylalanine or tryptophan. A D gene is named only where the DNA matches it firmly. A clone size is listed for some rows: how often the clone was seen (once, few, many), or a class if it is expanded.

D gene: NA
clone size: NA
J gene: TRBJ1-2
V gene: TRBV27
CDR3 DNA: TGTGCCAGCAGTTTAGCCCCAAACTTTTATGGCTACACCTTC
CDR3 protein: CASSLAPNFYGYTF

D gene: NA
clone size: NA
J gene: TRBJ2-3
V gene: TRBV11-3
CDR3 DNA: TGTGCCAGCAGCTTAAAAACTCCACGAACAGATACGCAGTATTTT
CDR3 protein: CASSLKTPRTDTQYF

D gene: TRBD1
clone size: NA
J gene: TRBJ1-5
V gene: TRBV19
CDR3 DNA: TGTGCCAGTAGTCCCCTGGGGACAGGGGGCGGTCAGCCCCAGCATTTT
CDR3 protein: CASSPLGTGGGQPQHF

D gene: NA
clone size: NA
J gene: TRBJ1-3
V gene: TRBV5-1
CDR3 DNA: TGCGCCAGCAGCCCGGGGGGAGTCTCTGGAAACACCATATATTTT
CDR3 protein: CASSPGGVSGNTIYF

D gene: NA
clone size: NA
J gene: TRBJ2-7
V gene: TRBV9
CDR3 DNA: TGTGCCAGCAGCGTAGTAGGACACGGCTCCTACGAGCAGTACTTC
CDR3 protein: CASSVVGHGSYEQYF

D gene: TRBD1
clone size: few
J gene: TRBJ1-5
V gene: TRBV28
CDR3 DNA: TGTGCCAGCAGTCTACAGTCCGGGACAGGGTCCCGGGGGCCCCAGCATTTT
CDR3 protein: CASSLQSGTGSRGPQHF

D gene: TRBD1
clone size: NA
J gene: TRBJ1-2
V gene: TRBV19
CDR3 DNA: TGTGCCAGTAGTATAGGTTGGGGGACAGCAACCTATGGCTACACCTTC
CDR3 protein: CASSIGWGTATYGYTF

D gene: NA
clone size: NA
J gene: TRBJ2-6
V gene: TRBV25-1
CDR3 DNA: TGTGCCAGCATGGGCAGCTCTGGGGCCAACGTCCTGACTTTC
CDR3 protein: CASMGSSGANVLTF

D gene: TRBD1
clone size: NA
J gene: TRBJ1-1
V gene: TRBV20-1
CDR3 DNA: TGCAGTGCTAGTGAGGGGACAGGCGGGGGCACTGAAGCTTTCTTT
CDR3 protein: CSASEGTGGGTEAFF

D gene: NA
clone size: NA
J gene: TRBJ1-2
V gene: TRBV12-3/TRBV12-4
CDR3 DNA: TGTGCCAGCAGTTCCTTCCGGGTGGATGGCTACACCTTC
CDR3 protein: CASSSFRVDGYTF